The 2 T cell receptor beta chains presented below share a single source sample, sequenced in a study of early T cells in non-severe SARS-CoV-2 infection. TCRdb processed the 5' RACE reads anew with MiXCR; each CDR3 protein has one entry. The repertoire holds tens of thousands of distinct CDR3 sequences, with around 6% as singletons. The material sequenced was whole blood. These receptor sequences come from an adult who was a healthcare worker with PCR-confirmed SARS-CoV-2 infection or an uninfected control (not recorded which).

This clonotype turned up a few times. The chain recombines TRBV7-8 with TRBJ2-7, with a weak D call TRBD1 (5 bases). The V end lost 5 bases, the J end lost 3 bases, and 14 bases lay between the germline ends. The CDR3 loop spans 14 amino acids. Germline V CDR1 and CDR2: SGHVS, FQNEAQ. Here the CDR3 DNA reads TGTGCCAGCAGCCCGAAGCAGGGTAGCTACGAGCAGTACTTC. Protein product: CASSPKQGSYEQYF.

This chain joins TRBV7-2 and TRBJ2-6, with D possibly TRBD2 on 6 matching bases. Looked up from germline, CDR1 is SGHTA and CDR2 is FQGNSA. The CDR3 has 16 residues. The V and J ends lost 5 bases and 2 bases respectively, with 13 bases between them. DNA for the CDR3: TGTGCCAGCAGCCTTAGCGGAGGGCCTGGGGCCAACGTCCTGACTTTC. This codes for CASSLSGGPGANVLTF.